The 17 T cell receptor beta chains below all came from one sample that was sequenced in a study of T cell responses to AZD1222 COVID-19 vaccine. Measured with immunoSEQ multiplex PCR; TCRdb has only the in-frame clones, and not every one. The data contain over 85,000 clones, around 90% of them singletons. The sequenced sample was peripheral blood, obtained on day 0 of AZD1222 vaccination. The receptors here all came from an adult in good health.

This chain uses TRBV6-5 with TRBJ1-3, with D maybe TRBD1 (5 bases). The CDR3 totals 15 residues. Germline V lookup: CDR1 MNHEY, CDR2 SVGAGI. V lost 7 bases to trimming and J lost 3 bases, with 16 bases between them. The CDR3 DNA reads as TGTGCCAGCACAGAACAGGAGGCGTTTGGAAACACCATATATTTT. Amino acid sequence: CASTEQEAFGNTIYF.

The chain is built from TRBV7-2 and TRBJ2-7; D remains unclear. Per germline, CDR1 SGHTA and CDR2 FQGNSA. The length of the CDR3 is 13 residues. V gave up 3 bases and J gave up 1 base, with 7 bases separating them. CDR3 nucleotides: TGTGCCAGCAGCTTTTTTGGGTCCTACGAGCAGTACTTC. This codes for CASSFFGSYEQYF.

This sequence joins TRBV10-1 and TRBJ1-1; 7 bases match TRBD1. The V segment lost 6 bases and the J segment 5 bases; nucleotides outside the gene matches: 6. The CDR3 runs to 13 residues. Germline CDR1 WNHNN, CDR2 SYGVQD (reference sequence). The CDR3 protein is CASSLGQATEAFF. In nucleotides, the CDR3 is TGCGCCAGCAGCCTAGGACAGGCTACTGAAGCTTTCTTT.

This rearrangement joins TRBV5-5 to TRBJ1-5, with D hard to call. The CDR3 is 15 residues long. The V gene lost 0 bases and the J gene lost 6 bases, with 13 bases spanning the gap. CDR1 and CDR2 (germline): SGHKS, YYEKEE (reference sequence). As DNA, the CDR3 is TGTGCCAGCAGCTTGGATCTGTCTGTGGGTCAGCCCCAGCATTTT. This codes for CASSLDLSVGQPQHF.

The chain links TRBV19 to TRBJ2-3; D gene ambiguous. Trimming removed 1 base at V and 2 bases at J, with 10 bases between. CDR3 size: 15 residues. CDR1 LNHDA and CDR2 SQIVND come from the germline V gene (reference sequence). CDR3 in amino acids: CASSIGAADTDTQYF. For the CDR3, the DNA is TGTGCCAGTAGTATAGGGGCGGCCGACACAGATACGCAGTATTTT.

The V call is TRBV2, the J call TRBJ1-5; no clear D gene. Per germline, CDR1 SNHLY and CDR2 FYNNEI. With 2 bases removed from V and 8 bases from J, the gap between germline ends came to 7 bases. The CDR3 has 12 amino acids. CDR3 coding DNA: TGTGCCAGCAGTGAAAGTGTGGAGCCCCAGCATTTT. It is translated as CASSESVEPQHF.

A few counts support this clone. The chain combines TRBV23-1 with TRBJ1-2; tentative D call: TRBD1 (6 bases). TRBV23-1 is sorted into the ORF group, with uncertain function. This CDR3 is 11 amino acids long. The germline V and J ends were trimmed by 7 bases and 6 bases, with 9 bases remaining between them. CDR3 in DNA: TGCGCCAGCACAGGGGAGAATGGCTACACCTTC. This translates into CASTGENGYTF.

This chain links TRBV29-1 with TRBJ1-1; maybe TRBD1 (5 bases). The CDR3 sequence is 13 residues long. The germline V gene has CDR1 SQVTM and CDR2 ANQGSEA. V lost 6 bases and J lost 6, with 17 bases in between. The CDR3 region has the DNA TGCAGCGTCACTACAGGAGCGAAGTCTGAAGCTTTCTTT. It translates to CSVTTGAKSEAFF.

This sequence joins TRBV6-5 and TRBJ1-2; no definite D call. Germline V CDR1 and CDR2: MNHEY, SVGAGI. The germline V and J ends were trimmed by 0 bases and 4 bases, with 12 bases remaining between them. This CDR3 has 15 amino acids. The CDR3 region is CASSYSAGTPYGYTF. CDR3 nucleotide sequence: TGTGCCAGCAGTTACTCCGCAGGAACCCCCTATGGCTACACCTTC.

The chain employs TRBV9 and TRBJ2-3, with 7 nucleotides matching TRBD1. V lost 2 bases to trimming and J lost 2 bases; unmatched junction nucleotides: 11. Germline assignment: CDR1 SGDLS and CDR2 YYNGEE. The CDR3 length is 17 residues. The CDR3 bases are TGTGCCAGCAGCGTTGGCCAGGGACAGCTATCCACAGATACGCAGTATTTT. The encoded protein is CASSVGQGQLSTDTQYF.

This rearrangement joins TRBV6-5 to TRBJ2-7; possible D gene TRBD2, 6 bases. Germline values: CDR1 MNHEY, CDR2 SVGAGI. Trimming removed 4 bases at V and 3 bases at J, with 16 bases between. The CDR3 totals 15 residues. CDR3: CASSSPGQGGYEQYF. In nucleotides, the CDR3 is TGTGCCAGCAGTTCCCCCGGGCAGGGAGGCTACGAGCAGTACTTC.

V gene TRBV9 combines with J gene TRBJ1-4, with a weak D call TRBD1 (6 bases). This CDR3 region has 15 residues. CDR1 is SGDLS and CDR2 is YYNGEE in the germline V gene. Trimming took off 4 bases at V and 7 bases at J, with 17 bases between the two ends. The CDR3 loop is CASSLGGGLSEKLFF. The CDR3 nucleotides read TGTGCCAGCAGCCTCGGCGGGGGGCTGAGTGAAAAACTGTTTTTT.

The rearrangement joins TRBV7-9 to TRBJ2-3; possible D gene TRBD2, 5 bases. The CDR3 extends over 12 amino acids. V was trimmed by 5 bases and J by 7 bases, leaving 10 bases between them. Germline V gives CDR1 SEHNR, CDR2 FQNEAQ (reference sequence). The CDR3 nucleotides read TGTGCCAGCAGCCAATCGGGAAATACGCAGTATTTT. Protein product: CASSQSGNTQYF.

The chain uses TRBV6-2 or TRBV6-3 and TRBJ1-1; D is unresolved. Trimming removed 2 bases from V and 0 bases from J, with 4 bases in between. Germline CDR1 and CDR2: MNHEY and SVGEGT. The CDR3 has 13 residues. The CDR3 sequence: CASSYVVNTEAFF. DNA of the CDR3: TGTGCCAGCAGTTACGTTGTGAACACTGAAGCTTTCTTT.

This clone rates as large (0.1 to 1%). The V call is TRBV4-1, the J call TRBJ2-2, with D uncertain. Germline V lookup: CDR1 MGHRA, CDR2 YSYEKL. The length of the CDR3 is 12 residues. Trimming cost V 4 bases and J 7 bases, with 7 bases left between them. The CDR3 coding sequence is TGCGCCAGCAGCCCATTGAGCGGGGAGCTGTTTTTT. Protein sequence: CASSPLSGELFF.

The chain combines TRBV27 with TRBJ1-4; the D gene is possibly TRBD1 (6 bases). The CDR3 loop spans 14 amino acids. Per the germline V gene, CDR1 is MNHEY and CDR2 is SMNVEV (reference sequence). V was shortened by 3 bases and J by 7 bases, with 12 bases between the two germline ends. The CDR3: CASSLARGGEKLFF. Written as DNA, the CDR3 is TGTGCCAGCAGTTTGGCAAGGGGGGGTGAAAAACTGTTTTTT.

The CDR3 DNA reads TGTGCCAGCAGCCTTACAGGGGAAAAACTGTTTTTT. Translated: CASSLTGEKLFF. The chain is built from TRBV12-3 or TRBV12-4 and TRBJ1-4, with D maybe TRBD1 (6 bases). The CDR3 has 12 residues. V lost 6 bases, J lost 8 bases, and 10 bases lay in between.